The subject of this entry is one T cell receptor beta chain. Profiled with immunoSEQ multiplex PCR; TCRdb holds only in-frame clones, not every one. Of about 35,000 clones in the sample, 89% were seen once. The data were obtained in a study of T cell changes during pregnancy in multiple sclerosis. The V gene lost 1 base and the J gene lost 3 bases, with 10 bases spanning the gap. The CDR3 has 14 amino acids. CDR1 LNHNV and CDR2 YYDKDF come from the germline V gene (reference sequence). J is TRBJ2-7 and V is TRBV15; D is possibly TRBD1 (5 bases). The sequence was obtained from a female donor in good health, enrolled as a control in a pregnancy study. The sequences come from CD4+ T cells from peripheral blood mononuclear cells, collected after pregnancy. In DNA form, the CDR3 reads TGTGCCACCAGCAGAGTAGGGGTTGGCTACGAGCAGTACTTC. Amino acid sequence: CATSRVGVGYEQYF.